This T cell receptor (beta chain) was sequenced in a study of identical twins. Study-level findings and limits: Out-of-frame TCR alpha sharing in monozygotic twins exceeded recombination model predictions. With abundant cord blood beta clonotypes, insertions were fewer; memory repertoires showed no such pattern.

This clonotype was detected many times. The target antigen is unknown. One entry per CDR3 protein results from TCRdb running MiXCR on the 5' RACE reads. The table shows 570,000 or so distinct CDR3 sequences, with nearly 10% occurring only once. CDR3 length equals 14 residues. Trimming stripped 6 bases from V and 2 bases from J, with 12 bases between. Germline values: CDR1 WSHSY, CDR2 SAAADI. These same data were also listed under a study on yellow fever vaccine responses in identical twins. That paper adds: Reported findings indicate that twins' vaccine T cell responses seemed partially convergent, partially personalized.

The sequence came from a woman aged 18-29 years in good health. The gene calls are TRBV10-2 and TRBJ2-3; D possibly matches TRBD1 or TRBD2 (5 bases each). The sample taken for sequencing was PBMCs. In DNA, the CDR3 is TGCGCCAGCAGCGGGCGAGGGGCCACAGATACGCAGTATTTT. It encodes CASSGRGATDTQYF.